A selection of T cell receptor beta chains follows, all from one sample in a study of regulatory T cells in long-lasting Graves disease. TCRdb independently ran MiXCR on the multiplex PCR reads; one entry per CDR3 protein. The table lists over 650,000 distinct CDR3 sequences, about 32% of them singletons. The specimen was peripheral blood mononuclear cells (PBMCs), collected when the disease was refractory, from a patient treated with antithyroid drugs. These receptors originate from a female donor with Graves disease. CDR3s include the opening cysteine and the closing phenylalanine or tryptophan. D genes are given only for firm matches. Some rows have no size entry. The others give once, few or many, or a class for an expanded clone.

cdr3_aa: CASSLGQGPPQETQYF
cdr3_nt: TGTGCCAGCAGCTTAGGACAGGGTCCCCCCCAAGAGACCCAGTACTTC
d_call: TRBD1
j_call: TRBJ2-5
clone_size: .
v_call: TRBV7-2
cdr3_length: 16

cdr3_aa: CASSADRGTETQYF
cdr3_nt: TGTGCCAGCAGTGCGGACAGGGGAACCGAGACCCAGTACTTC
d_call: TRBD1
j_call: TRBJ2-5
clone_size: few
v_call: TRBV12-3/TRBV12-4
cdr3_length: 14

cdr3_aa: CASSSRQPYGYTF
cdr3_nt: TGTGCCAGCAGCTCACGACAGCCCTATGGCTACACCTTC
d_call: .
j_call: TRBJ1-2
clone_size: few
v_call: TRBV11-2
cdr3_length: 13

cdr3_aa: CASSLLTGITEAFF
cdr3_nt: TGTGCCAGCAGCTTATTGACAGGGATCACTGAAGCTTTCTTT
d_call: TRBD1
j_call: TRBJ1-1
clone_size: many
v_call: TRBV7-2
cdr3_length: 14

cdr3_aa: CASSYSTGELFF
cdr3_nt: TGTGCCAGCAGTTACAGCACCGGGGAGCTGTTTTTT
d_call: .
j_call: TRBJ2-2
clone_size: many
v_call: TRBV6-2/TRBV6-3
cdr3_length: 12

cdr3_aa: CSVKGIQGKGYTF
cdr3_nt: TGCAGCGTCAAAGGTATACAGGGGAAAGGCTACACCTTC
d_call: TRBD1
j_call: TRBJ1-2
clone_size: .
v_call: TRBV29-1
cdr3_length: 13

cdr3_aa: CASSPGGANSYEQYF
cdr3_nt: TGCGCCAGCAGCCCGGGGGGAGCAAACTCCTACGAGCAGTACTTC
d_call: TRBD2
j_call: TRBJ2-7
clone_size: few
v_call: TRBV5-1
cdr3_length: 15

cdr3_aa: CASSFPTGGGGYTF
cdr3_nt: TGCGCCAGCAGCTTCCCGACAGGGGGCGGTGGCTACACCTTC
d_call: TRBD1
j_call: TRBJ1-2
clone_size: .
v_call: TRBV5-1
cdr3_length: 14

cdr3_aa: CSAGQTIDYGYTF
cdr3_nt: TGCAGCGCGGGACAGACAATTGACTATGGCTACACCTTC
d_call: TRBD1
j_call: TRBJ1-2
clone_size: .
v_call: TRBV29-1
cdr3_length: 13

cdr3_aa: CASSQDGSRAQETQYF
cdr3_nt: TGTGCCAGCAGCCAAGATGGTTCCAGGGCCCAAGAGACCCAGTACTTC
d_call: .
j_call: TRBJ2-5
clone_size: .
v_call: TRBV3-1
cdr3_length: 16

cdr3_aa: CSARDALAVLTDTQYF
cdr3_nt: TGCAGTGCTAGAGATGCACTAGCGGTACTAACAGATACGCAGTATTTT
d_call: TRBD2
j_call: TRBJ2-3
clone_size: .
v_call: TRBV20-1
cdr3_length: 16

cdr3_aa: CASSYRALVGGELFF
cdr3_nt: TGTGCCAGCAGTTACCGGGCCCTCGTGGGCGGGGAGCTGTTTTTT
d_call: .
j_call: TRBJ2-2
clone_size: few
v_call: TRBV27
cdr3_length: 15

cdr3_aa: CASTGFGAREKLFF
cdr3_nt: TGTGCCAGTACAGGGTTCGGGGCGAGGGAAAAACTGTTTTTT
d_call: .
j_call: TRBJ1-4
clone_size: many
v_call: TRBV28
cdr3_length: 14

cdr3_aa: CASSRGTALGAFF
cdr3_nt: TGTGCCAGCAGCCGAGGGACGGCCTTAGGGGCTTTCTTT
d_call: .
j_call: TRBJ1-1
clone_size: .
v_call: TRBV7-3
cdr3_length: 13

cdr3_aa: CASSSGFYTF
cdr3_nt: TGTGCCAGCAGCTCAGGGTTTTACACCTTC
d_call: .
j_call: TRBJ1-2
clone_size: once
v_call: TRBV6-1
cdr3_length: 10

cdr3_aa: CASWSGSTYNEQFF
cdr3_nt: TGTGCCAGCTGGAGCGGGTCGACATACAATGAGCAGTTCTTC
d_call: .
j_call: TRBJ2-1
clone_size: many
v_call: TRBV11-2
cdr3_length: 14

cdr3_aa: CASSPFPGTGLNTEAFF
cdr3_nt: TGTGCCAGCAGTCCCTTCCCCGGGACAGGACTGAACACTGAAGCTTTCTTT
d_call: TRBD1
j_call: TRBJ1-1
clone_size: many
v_call: TRBV27
cdr3_length: 17

cdr3_aa: CASSVEGPSVEQYF
cdr3_nt: TGTGCCAGCAGCGTAGAAGGGCCCTCAGTCGAGCAGTACTTC
d_call: .
j_call: TRBJ2-7
clone_size: few
v_call: TRBV9
cdr3_length: 14

cdr3_aa: CASSKGQGTGELFF
cdr3_nt: TGCGCCAGCAGCAAGGGACAGGGCACCGGGGAGCTGTTTTTT
d_call: TRBD1
j_call: TRBJ2-2
clone_size: few
v_call: TRBV4-1
cdr3_length: 14

cdr3_aa: CASSLTGPPQETQYF
cdr3_nt: TGCGCCAGCAGCTTGACAGGGCCCCCGCAAGAGACCCAGTACTTC
d_call: .
j_call: TRBJ2-5
clone_size: .
v_call: TRBV5-1
cdr3_length: 15

cdr3_aa: CASGRDYTDTQYF
cdr3_nt: TGTGCCAGCGGAAGGGACTACACAGATACGCAGTATTTT
d_call: TRBD2
j_call: TRBJ2-3
clone_size: once
v_call: TRBV2
cdr3_length: 13

cdr3_aa: CASSQGQGGYGYTF
cdr3_nt: TGTGCCAGCAGCCAGGGACAGGGAGGATATGGCTACACCTTC
d_call: TRBD1
j_call: TRBJ1-2
clone_size: few
v_call: TRBV3-1
cdr3_length: 14

cdr3_aa: CASSEALVLQETQYF
cdr3_nt: TGTGCCAGCAGTGAAGCATTAGTGTTACAAGAGACCCAGTACTTC
d_call: .
j_call: TRBJ2-5
clone_size: .
v_call: TRBV6-1
cdr3_length: 15

cdr3_aa: CSARDGGARPYEQYF
cdr3_nt: TGCAGTGCTAGAGATGGGGGGGCCCGACCTTACGAGCAGTACTTC
d_call: .
j_call: TRBJ2-7
clone_size: .
v_call: TRBV20-1
cdr3_length: 15

cdr3_aa: CAIRNPGQGVTYGYTF
cdr3_nt: TGTGCCATCAGGAATCCGGGACAGGGGGTAACTTATGGCTACACCTTC
d_call: TRBD1
j_call: TRBJ1-2
clone_size: .
v_call: TRBV10-3
cdr3_length: 16

cdr3_aa: CASSRSGSGETQYF
cdr3_nt: TGCGCCAGCAGCCGTAGCGGGAGCGGAGAGACCCAGTACTTC
d_call: TRBD2
j_call: TRBJ2-5
clone_size: .
v_call: TRBV5-1
cdr3_length: 14

cdr3_aa: CASSNPMNTEAFF
cdr3_nt: TGTGCCAGCAGTAACCCAATGAACACTGAAGCTTTCTTT
d_call: .
j_call: TRBJ1-1
clone_size: many
v_call: TRBV2
cdr3_length: 13

cdr3_aa: CASSHPSETQYF
cdr3_nt: TGTGCCAGCAGCCACCCCTCCGAGACCCAGTACTTC
d_call: .
j_call: TRBJ2-5
clone_size: .
v_call: TRBV27
cdr3_length: 12

cdr3_aa: CSTRAIDTEAFF
cdr3_nt: TGCAGTACAAGGGCGATCGACACTGAAGCTTTCTTT
d_call: .
j_call: TRBJ1-1
clone_size: .
v_call: TRBV20-1
cdr3_length: 12

cdr3_aa: CSVGLKLGGRAFF
cdr3_nt: TGCAGCGTTGGACTAAAACTTGGGGGGCGAGCTTTCTTT
d_call: .
j_call: TRBJ1-1
clone_size: once
v_call: TRBV29-1
cdr3_length: 13

cdr3_aa: CASSLRAGWSNQPQHF
cdr3_nt: TGTGCCAGCAGTTTACGGGCAGGATGGAGCAATCAGCCCCAGCATTTT
d_call: .
j_call: TRBJ1-5
clone_size: .
v_call: TRBV12-3/TRBV12-4
cdr3_length: 16

cdr3_aa: CASRLGQNVGAFF
cdr3_nt: TGCGCCAGCAGACTAGGACAGAACGTTGGTGCTTTCTTT
d_call: .
j_call: TRBJ1-1
clone_size: .
v_call: TRBV5-1
cdr3_length: 13

cdr3_aa: CSAVPGRVDTEAFF
cdr3_nt: TGCAGTGCCGTACCCGGGAGGGTGGACACTGAAGCTTTCTTT
d_call: .
j_call: TRBJ1-1
clone_size: .
v_call: TRBV20-1
cdr3_length: 14

cdr3_aa: CASRNRVDQPQHF
cdr3_nt: TGTGCCAGCAGGAACAGAGTGGACCAGCCCCAGCATTTT
d_call: .
j_call: TRBJ1-5
clone_size: .
v_call: TRBV12-3/TRBV12-4
cdr3_length: 13

cdr3_aa: CASSYGRGVPTGSWYEQYF
cdr3_nt: TGTGCCAGCAGTTACGGACGGGGGGTCCCGACAGGATCCTGGTACGAGCAGTACTTC
d_call: .
j_call: TRBJ2-7
clone_size: many
v_call: TRBV6-5
cdr3_length: 19

cdr3_aa: CASSLSDQGSTLRF
cdr3_nt: TGTGCCAGCAGCCTCTCCGATCAGGGGTCGACCCTCCGCTTC
d_call: .
j_call: TRBJ1-2
clone_size: few
v_call: TRBV7-9
cdr3_length: 14

cdr3_aa: CASITTPSSGNTIYF
cdr3_nt: TGTGCCAGTATCACGACGCCTAGCTCTGGAAACACCATATATTTT
d_call: .
j_call: TRBJ1-3
clone_size: .
v_call: TRBV19
cdr3_length: 15

cdr3_aa: CASSLSRNTEAFF
cdr3_nt: TGTGCCAGCAGCTTATCCAGAAACACTGAAGCTTTCTTT
d_call: .
j_call: TRBJ1-1
clone_size: many
v_call: TRBV28
cdr3_length: 13

cdr3_aa: CASSDRGQGQETQYF
cdr3_nt: TGTGCCAGCAGTGATCGAGGACAGGGGCAAGAGACCCAGTACTTC
d_call: TRBD1
j_call: TRBJ2-5
clone_size: many
v_call: TRBV2
cdr3_length: 15

cdr3_aa: CASSYEGLTYEQYF
cdr3_nt: TGTGCCAGCAGTTATGAAGGGTTGACCTACGAGCAGTACTTC
d_call: .
j_call: TRBJ2-7
clone_size: .
v_call: TRBV6-5
cdr3_length: 14

cdr3_aa: CASSEIGRGRTQYF
cdr3_nt: TGTGCCAGCAGTGAAATCGGCAGGGGAAGGACCCAGTACTTC
d_call: .
j_call: TRBJ2-5
clone_size: .
v_call: TRBV6-1
cdr3_length: 14

cdr3_aa: CASSLMETQYF
cdr3_nt: TGTGCCAGCAGCTTAATGGAGACCCAGTACTTC
d_call: .
j_call: TRBJ2-5
clone_size: many
v_call: TRBV12-3/TRBV12-4
cdr3_length: 11

cdr3_aa: CASIREGQAYAGELFF
cdr3_nt: TGTGCCAGCATAAGAGAGGGACAGGCTTACGCCGGGGAGCTGTTTTTT
d_call: TRBD1
j_call: TRBJ2-2
clone_size: .
v_call: TRBV2
cdr3_length: 16

cdr3_aa: CASSLQMSQATYGYTF
cdr3_nt: TGTGCCAGCAGCCTGCAAATGTCTCAAGCAACCTATGGCTACACCTTC
d_call: .
j_call: TRBJ1-2
clone_size: .
v_call: TRBV12-3/TRBV12-4
cdr3_length: 16

cdr3_aa: CASSQGALDEKLFF
cdr3_nt: TGTGCCAGCAGCCAGGGGGCGTTAGATGAAAAACTGTTTTTT
d_call: TRBD1
j_call: TRBJ1-4
clone_size: .
v_call: TRBV12-3/TRBV12-4
cdr3_length: 14

cdr3_aa: CASSAGQGGSPLHF
cdr3_nt: TGTGCCAGCAGCGCGGGACAGGGCGGTTCACCCCTCCACTTT
d_call: TRBD1
j_call: TRBJ1-6
clone_size: many
v_call: TRBV28
cdr3_length: 14

cdr3_aa: CASSLPGLAGFNEQFF
cdr3_nt: TGTGCCAGCAGTCTACCGGGACTAGCGGGATTCAATGAGCAGTTCTTC
d_call: TRBD2
j_call: TRBJ2-1
clone_size: many
v_call: TRBV27
cdr3_length: 16

cdr3_aa: CASSHKDRGTYEQYF
cdr3_nt: TGTGCCAGCAGCCACAAGGACAGGGGAACCTACGAGCAGTACTTC
d_call: TRBD1
j_call: TRBJ2-7
clone_size: .
v_call: TRBV7-3
cdr3_length: 15

cdr3_aa: CASSSVKGFEQYF
cdr3_nt: TGTGCCAGCAGTTCAGTTAAGGGTTTCGAGCAGTACTTC
d_call: .
j_call: TRBJ2-7
clone_size: .
v_call: TRBV6-5
cdr3_length: 13

cdr3_aa: CSVGVTGGEKLFF
cdr3_nt: TGCAGCGTTGGAGTGACAGGGGGAGAAAAACTGTTTTTT
d_call: TRBD1
j_call: TRBJ1-4
clone_size: .
v_call: TRBV29-1
cdr3_length: 13

cdr3_aa: CASSIYPEEMGTEAFF
cdr3_nt: TGTGCCAGTAGTATATATCCCGAGGAAATGGGCACTGAAGCTTTCTTT
d_call: .
j_call: TRBJ1-1
clone_size: .
v_call: TRBV19
cdr3_length: 16

cdr3_aa: CSVSRAGTGELFF
cdr3_nt: TGCAGCGTTAGTAGGGCGGGCACCGGGGAGCTGTTTTTT
d_call: .
j_call: TRBJ2-2
clone_size: .
v_call: TRBV29-1
cdr3_length: 13

cdr3_aa: CASSSRGQEETQYF
cdr3_nt: TGCGCCAGCAGCTCCCGGGGGCAGGAGGAGACCCAGTACTTC
d_call: .
j_call: TRBJ2-5
clone_size: few
v_call: TRBV5-1
cdr3_length: 14

cdr3_aa: CSLRLYRGENIQYF
cdr3_nt: TGCAGTTTACGACTGTACAGGGGGGAAAACATTCAGTACTTC
d_call: TRBD1
j_call: TRBJ2-4
clone_size: .
v_call: TRBV20-1
cdr3_length: 14

cdr3_aa: CATSRDATGDETQYF
cdr3_nt: TGTGCCACCAGCAGAGATGCGACAGGGGATGAGACCCAGTACTTC
d_call: TRBD1
j_call: TRBJ2-5
clone_size: .
v_call: TRBV15
cdr3_length: 15

cdr3_aa: CASTYRRDSLNTEAFF
cdr3_nt: TGTGCCAGCACCTACAGGAGGGACAGCTTGAACACTGAAGCTTTCTTT
d_call: TRBD1
j_call: TRBJ1-1
clone_size: many
v_call: TRBV6-1
cdr3_length: 16

cdr3_aa: CSARERAWGSEQYF
cdr3_nt: TGCAGTGCTAGAGAACGGGCGTGGGGGAGTGAGCAGTACTTC
d_call: .
j_call: TRBJ2-7
clone_size: .
v_call: TRBV20-1
cdr3_length: 14

cdr3_aa: CASSYSHHQPQHF
cdr3_nt: TGTGCCAGCAGTTATAGCCATCATCAGCCCCAGCATTTT
d_call: .
j_call: TRBJ1-5
clone_size: many
v_call: TRBV12-3/TRBV12-4
cdr3_length: 13

cdr3_aa: CASGLRGRENEQFF
cdr3_nt: TGCGCCAGCGGATTGCGCGGGAGGGAAAATGAGCAGTTCTTC
d_call: TRBD2
j_call: TRBJ2-1
clone_size: .
v_call: TRBV5-1
cdr3_length: 14

cdr3_aa: CASSVFTGGGETQYF
cdr3_nt: TGTGCCAGCAGCGTTTTTACCGGCGGCGGGGAGACCCAGTACTTC
d_call: .
j_call: TRBJ2-5
clone_size: .
v_call: TRBV9
cdr3_length: 15